The 13 T cell receptor beta chains given below trace back to one sample, sequenced in a study of blood T cell repertoires in COVID-19 (dated by TCRdb to 2020 to 2021). Library method: the immunoSEQ multiplex PCR assay. As stored in TCRdb, this immuneACCESS dataset retains in-frame rearrangements with V and J assigned. A fraction of the clones does not appear; measured against another copy, unresolved V genes explain less than half of the discrepancy, and the remainder lacks a known reason. This sample comprises roughly 57,000 clones, around 87% of them detected only once. Together, the top ten hold around 6.9% of the sample. The specimen was peripheral blood. Source of these receptors: a man between 60 and 75 years old with active or convalescent COVID-19.

A remark on this clone: Mismatch with germline at one junction end may stem from a read error. This sequence joins TRBV9 and TRBJ1-5; 9 bases are shared with TRBD1. Germline values: CDR1 SGDLS, CDR2 YYNGEE. CDR3 length: 14 residues. CDR3 residues: CASSPGTGSQAQHF. The CDR3 DNA reads TGTGCCAGCAGCCCAGGGACAGGGAGTCAGGCCCAGCATTTT.

The chain is built from TRBV19 and TRBJ2-3; 8 bases align to TRBD1. V dropped 1 base and J dropped 1; count of bases not matched to a gene: 7. Germline loops: CDR1 LNHDA, CDR2 SQIVND (reference sequence). CDR3 size: 17 residues. The DNA for the CDR3 is TGTGCCAGTAGTATAGGGGGCTCGGACAGGGGCACAGATACGCAGTATTTT. Translated: CASSIGGSDRGTDTQYF.

The V call is TRBV4-1, the J call TRBJ1-6; TRBD1 aligns across 10 bases. The germline gives CDR1 MGHRA, CDR2 YSYEKL. The ends lost 2 bases at V and 6 bases at J; junction bases unmatched: 1. The CDR3 sequence is 15 residues long. The CDR3 reads CASSQRDRGNSPLHF. The CDR3 nucleotides read TGCGCCAGCAGCCAAAGGGACAGGGGTAATTCACCCCTCCACTTT.

This chain uses TRBV2 with TRBJ2-1, with 7 positions matching TRBD2. The CDR3 covers 12 residues. The germline V gene encodes CDR1 SNHLY and CDR2 FYNNEI. The V segment lost 6 bases and the J segment 9 bases; nucleotides outside the gene matches: 5. The CDR3 DNA follows: TGTGCCAGCAGACGACTAGCCCCTGAGCAGTTCTTC. Translated, it gives CASRRLAPEQFF.

The gene calls are TRBV7-7 and TRBJ2-1; D is undetermined. Trimming took off 5 bases at V and 9 bases at J, with 11 bases between the two ends. Germline V gene data show CDR1 as SSHAT and CDR2 as FNYEAQ (reference sequence). The CDR3 contains 12 residues. Here the CDR3 reads CASSPVRGEQFF. The CDR3 DNA reads TGTGCCAGCAGCCCGGTCCGAGGTGAGCAGTTCTTC.

The chain couples TRBV25-1 to TRBJ1-1; a possible D gene is TRBD1 (5 bases). The V and J ends lost 1 base and 1 base respectively, with 10 bases between them. The germline CDR1 and CDR2 sequences are MGHDK and SYGVNS. The CDR3 totals 15 residues. The CDR3 DNA reads TGTGCCAGCAGTGAATCATGGGGCAAGAACACTGAAGCTTTCTTT. Protein sequence: CASSESWGKNTEAFF.

The chain has TRBV3-1 (or the pseudogene TRBV3-2) and TRBJ2-1; 12 bases agree with TRBD2. The CDR3 has 16 residues. Germline V gene lookup returns CDR1 LGHDT and CDR2 YNNKEL (reference sequence). With V trimmed by 3 bases and J by 4 bases, 4 bases remained unmatched. The CDR3 bases are TGTGCCAGCAGCCATACTAGCGGGGGGATATACAATGAGCAGTTCTTC. Translated: CASSHTSGGIYNEQFF.

The chain combines TRBV28 with TRBJ1-2, with TRBD1 matching over 7 bases. The germline V gene has CDR1 MDHEN and CDR2 SYDVKM. This CDR3 spans 13 amino acids. Trimming cost V 7 bases and J 6 bases; bases outside gene matches: 8. The CDR3 region is CASTSTGFNGYTF. The CDR3 DNA follows: TGTGCCAGCACCTCGACAGGGTTTAATGGCTACACCTTC.

CDR3: CASSPQGSSNEKLFF. As DNA, the CDR3 is TGTGCCAGCTCACCCCAGGGGTCGAGTAATGAAAAACTGTTTTTT. This sequence joins TRBV18 and TRBJ1-4, with D perhaps TRBD1 (6 bases). Deletions cut 3 bases from V and 4 bases from J, with 12 bases between. The CDR3 loop spans 15 amino acids. The germline gives CDR1 KGHSH, CDR2 LQKENI.

This clone was picked up a small number of times. The chain couples TRBV7-3 to TRBJ2-5, with 8 bases fitting TRBD2. The CDR3 loop spans 14 amino acids. CDR1 SGHTA and CDR2 FQGTGA come from the germline V gene. V was pared by 5 bases and J by 6 bases, with 8 bases of the junction left unmatched. CDR3 in amino acids: CASSAGGLGKTQYF. The CDR3 bases are TGTGCCAGCAGCGCGGGGGGCCTCGGGAAGACCCAGTACTTC.

The CDR3 coding sequence is TGTGCCAGCAGCACGGACAGGCGCTACGAGCAGTACTTC. Protein: CASSTDRRYEQYF. The V and J genes are TRBV7-2 and TRBJ2-7, with 7 bases fitting TRBD1. V gave up 5 bases and J gave up 3 bases; unmatched junction bases: 4. Germline V gene data show CDR1 as SGHTA and CDR2 as FQGNSA. This CDR3 contains 13 residues.

J is TRBJ2-3 and V is TRBV3-1 (or the pseudogene TRBV3-2), with TRBD2 matching over 9 bases. Germline-derived CDR1 and CDR2 are LGHDT and YNNKEL (reference sequence). The CDR3 length is 16 residues. V gave up 0 bases and J gave up 3 bases; unmatched junction bases: 4. In DNA, the CDR3 is TGTGCCAGCAGCCAAGAAAGCGGGGGGAGAACAGATACGCAGTATTTT. Protein product: CASSQESGGRTDTQYF.

V is TRBV5-8 and J is TRBJ1-1, with 8 bases fitting TRBD1. V trimming: 0 bases; J trimming: 6 bases; junction bases outside the gene matches: 7. The CDR3 runs to 15 residues. Germline values: CDR1 SGHTS, CDR2 YDEGEE. The CDR3: CASSLGTGPTAEAFF. Written as DNA, the CDR3 is TGTGCCAGCAGCTTGGGGACAGGGCCAACTGCTGAAGCTTTCTTT.